This T cell receptor beta chain was documented in a study of blood T cell repertoires in COVID-19. On the study more broadly: From T cells, B-cell-depleted T cells, or PBMCs came the material, which was cDNA or gDNA.

The repertoire was sequenced with immunoSEQ multiplex PCR; TCRdb's copy has only in-frame clones and lacks some. Of 250,000 to 300,000 clones in the sample, just over 90% are singletons; the top ten hold about 2.2%. Seattle's enrolled individuals joined amid active infection and were then monitored longitudinally. The CDR3 covers 12 residues. V was cut by 1 base and J by 9 bases, with 7 bases left in between. CDR1 is SGHTA and CDR2 is FQGTGA in the germline V gene. The sequenced sample consisted of peripheral blood. J is TRBJ2-1 and V is TRBV7-3, with a possible D match to TRBD2 (6 bases). This receptor was taken from a young woman with COVID-19, enrolled during active disease. The CDR3 DNA reads as TGTGCCAGCAGCTTAAGGGACTCTGAGCAGTTCTTC. Residues: CASSLRDSEQFF. Looking up the rest from reference TRBV7-3 and TRBJ2-1 gives the full variable domain: GAGVSQTPSNKVTEKGKYVELRCDPISGHTALYWYRQSLGQGPEFLIYFQGTGAADDSGLPNDRFFAVRPEGSVSTLKIQRTERGDSAVYLCASSLRDSEQFFGPGTRLTVL.